A selection of T cell receptor beta chains follows, all from one sample in a study of blood T cells in healthy people across ages. TCRdb re-derived calls from the 5' RACE reads in MiXCR, one entry per CDR3 protein. Of almost 1 million distinct CDR3 sequences in the sample, 51% were seen once. Sequencing was carried out using blood. These receptors were collected from an older woman in good health. Both conserved end residues are part of each CDR3. A D gene is named only where the DNA matches it firmly. Only part of the rows carry a size: once, few, many, or a class if the clone is expanded.

size: .
D: .
J: TRBJ2-7
V: TRBV6-5
DNA: TGTGCCAGCAGTTACTCAAGGGACTTTGGGTCCTACGAGCAGTACTTC
CDR3: CASSYSRDFGSYEQYF

size: few
D: .
J: TRBJ2-3
V: TRBV11-1
DNA: TGTGCCAGCAGCTTATTGGCAGGGAGGACAGATACGCAGTATTTT
CDR3: CASSLLAGRTDTQYF

size: .
D: .
J: TRBJ1-1
V: TRBV19
DNA: TGTGCCAGTAGTTTCGGCAGACAGAGGGTGTTTGATACTGAAGCTTTCTTT
CDR3: CASSFGRQRVFDTEAFF

size: .
D: TRBD2
J: TRBJ2-7
V: TRBV20-1
DNA: TGCAGTAGTACCGGGACTAGCGGGTTAGTAAACGAGCAGTACTTC
CDR3: CSSTGTSGLVNEQYF

size: few
D: .
J: TRBJ2-3
V: TRBV11-2
DNA: TGTGCCAGCAGCTCCTTAGGCGGGCACACAGATACGCAGTATTTT
CDR3: CASSSLGGHTDTQYF

size: .
D: TRBD2
J: TRBJ2-1
V: TRBV5-1
DNA: TGCGCCAGCAGCCTCGCTAGCGGGAGCAGCAATGAGCAGTTCTTC
CDR3: CASSLASGSSNEQFF

size: once
D: TRBD2
J: TRBJ2-3
V: TRBV20-1
DNA: TGCAGTGCCCCCCGGGGTAGCGGGAGTGGCACAGATACGCAGTATTTT
CDR3: CSAPRGSGSGTDTQYF

size: .
D: .
J: TRBJ1-5
V: TRBV29-1
DNA: TGCGGCGTTGGAGTGGGATCGGCAGGGAATCAGCCCCAGCATTTT
CDR3: CGVGVGSAGNQPQHF

size: few
D: TRBD2
J: TRBJ2-1
V: TRBV7-2
DNA: TGTGCCAGCAGCCGCGGGAGGGAGGATGAGCAGTTCTTC
CDR3: CASSRGREDEQFF

size: .
D: TRBD2
J: TRBJ2-3
V: TRBV29-1
DNA: TGCAGCGTTGAAGGGGGACTAGCGGAAAGTTTGACAGATACGCAGTATTTT
CDR3: CSVEGGLAESLTDTQYF

size: .
D: TRBD1
J: TRBJ2-7
V: TRBV20-1
DNA: TGCAGTGCTAGGCCGACAGGGGGCAGAGGCGAGCAGTACTTC
CDR3: CSARPTGGRGEQYF

size: few
D: TRBD2
J: TRBJ2-7
V: TRBV6-1
DNA: TGTGCCAGCAGTGAAGAAGACGGGACTAGCGGGTTCGCCTACGAGCAGTACTTC
CDR3: CASSEEDGTSGFAYEQYF

size: .
D: TRBD1
J: TRBJ2-7
V: TRBV10-3
DNA: TGTGCCATCAGTGAAGCCGGGACAGGGAGCTACGAGCAGTACTTC
CDR3: CAISEAGTGSYEQYF

size: .
D: .
J: TRBJ2-6
V: TRBV6-1
DNA: TGTGCCAGCAGTGAAGGCCGATTTGCTGGGGCCAACGTCCTGACTTTC
CDR3: CASSEGRFAGANVLTF

size: .
D: TRBD2
J: TRBJ2-7
V: TRBV27
DNA: TGTGCCAGCATGGGACTAGCCGTTAATGAGCAGTACTTC
CDR3: CASMGLAVNEQYF

size: .
D: TRBD1
J: TRBJ1-5
V: TRBV29-1
DNA: TGCAGCGTCACAGACAGGGGAGGTCAGCCCCAGCATTTT
CDR3: CSVTDRGGQPQHF

size: .
D: .
J: TRBJ1-1
V: TRBV4-1
DNA: TGCGCCAGCAGCCAAGCGAATCCGAACACTGAGGCTTTCTTT
CDR3: CASSQANPNTEAFF

size: .
D: .
J: TRBJ2-7
V: TRBV2
DNA: TGTGCCAGCAGGAGGGAGAGCTCCTACGAGCAGTACTTC
CDR3: CASRRESSYEQYF